The 28 T cell receptor beta chains listed next were all sequenced from one sample in a study of beta chain features in type 1 diabetes. For these receptors, no antigen is known. Since all of the isolated RNA was reverse transcribed, expressed TCRB transcripts were what got sequenced. Data came from immunoSEQ multiplex PCR; TCRdb stores just in-frame clones and leaves some out. The sample has 300,000 to 350,000 clones; around 9.3% are singletons. Study-wide results and limits: Type 1 diabetes patients showed a moderate but significant shortening of TCRB CDR3s in all four CD4+ subsets.

Sequenced sample: central memory CD4+ T cells from blood. The receptors were gathered from a man younger than 40 with type 1 diabetes.

The V and J genes are TRBV5-5 and TRBJ1-4; D remains ambiguous. The germline V gene has CDR1 SGHKS and CDR2 YYEKEE (reference sequence). The CDR3 has 15 residues. V was pared by 4 bases and J by 6 bases, with 16 bases between. For the CDR3, the DNA is TGTGCCAGCAGCACAAGCCGGGGAGGATATGAAAAACTGTTTTTT. Its translation: CASSTSRGGYEKLFF.

This clone was seen repeatedly, ten times or more. This sequence joins TRBV7-2 and TRBJ1-6, with D perhaps matching TRBD1 (5 bases). Germline loops: CDR1 SGHTA, CDR2 FQGNSA. This CDR3 spans 14 amino acids. V lost 2 bases to trimming and J lost 5 bases, with 7 bases between them. CDR3 protein: CASSLRGDNSPLHF. The CDR3 DNA reads as TGTGCCAGCAGCTTAAGGGGAGATAATTCACCCCTCCACTTT.

This clone has only a few counts. The gene calls are TRBV6-5 and TRBJ2-5, with 12 bases identical to TRBD2. The germline CDR1 and CDR2 sequences are MNHEY and SVGAGI. The CDR3 spans 15 residues. V lost 10 bases to trimming and J lost 2 bases; unmatched junction nucleotides: 8. For the CDR3, the DNA is TGTGCCACTAGCGGGGGGGCAGTAGGACAAGAGACCCAGTACTTC. Translation gives CATSGGAVGQETQYF.

This clone was observed at least ten times. This rearrangement joins TRBV2 to TRBJ2-3, with 7 bases lining up with TRBD1. The length of the CDR3 is 13 residues. V lost 10 bases and J lost 4; bases outside the gene matches: 8. Germline CDR1 reads SNHLY; CDR2 reads FYNNEI. The chain's CDR3 is CANQQGFSDTQYF. In DNA, the CDR3 is TGTGCCAACCAACAGGGGTTTTCAGATACGCAGTATTTT.

This sequence joins TRBV7-9 and TRBJ2-1, with TRBD2 identical over 13 bases. The length of the CDR3 is 15 residues. V lost 4 bases and J lost 9; bases outside the gene matches: 6. From germline, CDR1 is SEHNR and CDR2 FQNEAQ (reference sequence). CDR3 protein: CASSYGLAGDGEQFF. For the CDR3, the DNA is TGTGCCAGCAGCTACGGACTAGCGGGGGACGGTGAGCAGTTCTTC. Looking up the rest from reference TRBV7-9 and TRBJ2-1 gives the full variable domain: DTGVSQNPRHKITKRGQNVTFRCDPISEHNRLYWYRQTLGQGPEFLTYFQNEAQLEKSRLLSDRFSAERPKGSFSTLEIQRTEQGDSAMYLCASSYGLAGDGEQFFGPGTRLTVL.

The chain combines TRBV14 with TRBJ2-5; either TRBD1 or TRBD2 may supply D (7 bases each). CDR1 and CDR2 from the germline V gene are SGHDN and FVKESK. The CDR3 length is 12 residues. V lost 5 bases and J 11 bases, leaving 15 bases between the germline ends. The CDR3 protein is CASSAGGARQYF. The DNA of the CDR3 is TGTGCCAGCAGCGCAGGGGGGGCAAGACAGTACTTC.

This clone was counted a few times. Additional DNA sequences in this sample encode the identical CDR3. The DNA of the CDR3 is TGCGCCAGCAGCCAAGGGGGGCGAGATCAGCCCCAGCATTTT. Its protein product is CASSQGGRDQPQHF. The chain links TRBV4-3 to TRBJ1-5; tentative D call: TRBD1 (6 bases). The germline V gene has CDR1 LGHNA and CDR2 YSLEER. The V end lost 1 base, the J end lost 5 bases, and 9 bases lay between the germline ends. This CDR3 has 14 amino acids.

The chain is built from TRBV7-2 and TRBJ2-4; no reliable D call. Per germline, CDR1 SGHTA and CDR2 FQGNSA. This CDR3 comprises 14 residues. With 0 bases removed from V and 5 bases from J, the gap between germline ends came to 8 bases. CDR3: CASSLASRQNIQYF. In DNA, the CDR3 is TGTGCCAGCAGCTTAGCGTCCAGACAAAACATTCAGTACTTC.

The chain recombines TRBV11-3 with TRBJ2-7; D is uncertain. Trimming removed 5 bases from V and 1 base from J, with 12 bases in between. Germline CDR1 reads SGHNT; CDR2 reads YENEEA. The CDR3 length is 14 residues. This chain's CDR3 is CASSVGFSSYEQYF. CDR3 nucleotides: TGTGCCAGCAGCGTGGGTTTCAGTTCCTACGAGCAGTACTTC. Full variable domain (remainder filled in from reference TRBV11-3 and TRBJ2-7): EAGVVQSPRYKIIEKKQPVAFWCNPISGHNTLYWYLQNLGQGPELLIRYENEEAVDDSQLPKDRFSAERLKGVDSTLKIQPAELGDSAVYLCASSVGFSSYEQYFGPGTRLTVT.

This clone has ten or more counts. The chain is built from TRBV20-1 and TRBJ2-4, with D possibly TRBD2 on 5 matching bases. CDR1 DFQATT and CDR2 SNEGSKA come from the germline V gene (reference sequence). The length of the CDR3 is 11 residues. The V gene lost 6 bases and the J gene lost 8 bases, with 11 bases spanning the gap. This CDR3 reads CSATPRDIQYF. In nucleotides, the CDR3 is TGCAGTGCGACCCCGAGGGACATTCAGTACTTC.

This clone has at least ten counts. The rearrangement joins TRBV7-9 to TRBJ2-3, with TRBD2 matching 8 bases. Germline V gives CDR1 SEHNR, CDR2 FQNEAQ (reference sequence). The CDR3 consists of 15 residues. V dropped 2 bases and J dropped 1; count of bases not matched to a gene: 2. The CDR3 region has the DNA TGTGCCAGCAGCTTAAGCGGGGGCCGCACAGATACGCAGTATTTT. It translates to CASSLSGGRTDTQYF.

The gene calls are TRBV11-2 and TRBJ1-2, with unresolved D. This CDR3 region has 12 residues. V was pared by 5 bases and J by 3 bases, with 7 bases between. Germline assignment: CDR1 SGHAT and CDR2 FQNNGV. The CDR3 spells CASSPSDYGYTF. The CDR3 DNA reads as TGTGCCAGCAGCCCCTCGGACTATGGCTACACCTTC.

The chain joins TRBV9 to TRBJ2-5; 10 nucleotides align to TRBD2. Germline V gene data show CDR1 as SGDLS and CDR2 as YYNGEE. The V gene end was trimmed by 4 bases and the J gene end by 5 bases; junction bases not matched to a gene: 8. The CDR3 sequence is 15 residues long. For the CDR3, the DNA is TGTGCCAGCAGCCCCAATAGCGGGGGGACGGAGACCCAGTACTTC. Its protein product is CASSPNSGGTETQYF.

In its sample, this clone was seen a few times. The chain employs TRBV2 and TRBJ1-5; D call uncertain. Germline CDR1 reads SNHLY; CDR2 reads FYNNEI. The V end lost 7 bases, the J end lost 4 bases, and 20 bases lay between the germline ends. The CDR3 has 16 residues. The CDR3 nucleotides are TGTGCCAGCAATACGCAAGAAGGAGGGCGGAATCAGCCCCAGCATTTT. Translating it yields CASNTQEGGRNQPQHF.

The chain links TRBV11-2 to TRBJ2-1; 7 nucleotides match TRBD2. V trimming: 4 bases; J trimming: 6 bases; junction bases outside the gene matches: 15. The CDR3 runs 17 residues. CDR1 and CDR2 from the germline V gene are SGHAT and FQNNGV. This CDR3 is CASSSLAGDPLSNEQFF. The CDR3, as DNA: TGTGCCAGCAGCTCCCTGGCGGGGGATCCCCTAAGCAATGAGCAGTTCTTC.

The V gene is TRBV2, the J gene TRBJ1-4; D is uncertain. This CDR3 has 13 amino acids. Trimming pared 6 bases from V and 12 bases from J, leaving 17 bases between. In germline, CDR1 is SNHLY, CDR2 FYNNEI. CDR3 in DNA: TGTGCCAGCAGCCTTGGACCTCCAGCAGAACTGTTTTTT. This sequence encodes CASSLGPPAELFF.

A few counts support this clone. The gene calls are TRBV4-1 and TRBJ1-1, with a tentative D call TRBD1 (6 bases). This CDR3 has 15 residues. V lost 0 bases to trimming and J lost 5 bases, with 13 bases between them. Germline CDR1 MGHRA, CDR2 YSYEKL. This CDR3 is CASSQEAGAQTEAFF. The CDR3 DNA sequence: TGCGCCAGCAGCCAAGAGGCGGGGGCGCAGACTGAAGCTTTCTTT.

This clone was counted between two and nine times. The sample carries other DNA sequences with the same CDR3. The chain carries TRBV7-2 and TRBJ2-5, with D possibly matching TRBD2 (6 bases). Germline V gives CDR1 SGHTA, CDR2 FQGNSA. V lost 1 base and J lost 2, with 8 bases in between. The CDR3 runs 14 residues. This chain's CDR3 is CASSLGGLQETQYF. The CDR3 region has the DNA TGTGCCAGCAGCTTAGGGGGACTTCAAGAGACCCAGTACTTC. The whole variable domain, filled in from reference TRBV7-2 and TRBJ2-5, reads GAGVSQSPSNKVTEKGKDVELRCDPISGHTALYWYRQSLGQGLEFLIYFQGNSAPDKSGLPSDRFSAERTGGSVSTLTIQRTQQEDSAVYLCASSLGGLQETQYFGPGTRLLVL.

V gene TRBV5-1 combines with J gene TRBJ1-1, with D possibly TRBD1 on 5 matching bases. This CDR3 is built from 15 residues. The ends were cut back, 1 base at V and 1 base at J, with 11 bases in the middle. Per the germline V gene, CDR1 is SGHRS and CDR2 is YFSETQ. In DNA form, the CDR3 reads TGCGCCAGCAGCTTGCTTCCAGGGACGAACACTGAAGCTTTCTTT. Translated, it gives CASSLLPGTNTEAFF.

Only a few counts were recorded for this clone. The chain carries TRBV7-2 and TRBJ2-6; no clear D. The CDR3 contains 15 residues. Germline CDR1 reads SGHTA; CDR2 reads FQGNSA. V lost 1 base, J lost 2 bases, and 6 bases lay in between. In nucleotides, the CDR3 is TGTGCCAGCAGCTTAGGGGTCCCTGGGGCCAACGTCCTGACTTTC. Translating gives CASSLGVPGANVLTF.

Only a few counts were recorded for this clone. This sequence joins TRBV29-1 and TRBJ2-5; 10 bases are shared with TRBD1. Per germline, CDR1 SQVTM and CDR2 ANQGSEA. The CDR3 extends over 15 amino acids. Trimming cost V 0 bases and J 1 base; bases outside gene matches: 2. The CDR3 sequence is CSVEDRDRGQETQYF. The DNA for the CDR3 is TGCAGCGTTGAAGATAGGGACAGGGGCCAAGAGACCCAGTACTTC.

This clone was picked up a small number of times. This sequence joins TRBV27 and TRBJ2-7, with D possibly TRBD1 on 5 matching bases. Germline CDR1 reads MNHEY; CDR2 reads SMNVEV (reference sequence). This CDR3 contains 15 residues. V was shortened by 2 bases and J by 4 bases, with 15 bases between the two germline ends. The CDR3 nucleotides read TGTGCCAGCAGTTTACTTTGGGGCCTGGGGTACGAGCAGTACTTC. This translates into CASSLLWGLGYEQYF.

The CDR3: CASSKTALAYEQYF. CDR3 coding DNA: TGTGCCAGCAGCAAAACTGCTCTTGCCTACGAGCAGTACTTC. The chain joins TRBV21-1 to TRBJ2-7; TRBD2, the table's D call, was not compared with the DNA. TRBV21-1 corresponds to a pseudogene. This CDR3 has 14 residues.

The V call is TRBV5-1, the J call TRBJ1-1; D is possibly TRBD1 (5 bases). The germline V gene encodes CDR1 SGHRS and CDR2 YFSETQ. V lost 2 bases and J lost 2, with 10 bases in between. The CDR3 has 14 residues. The CDR3 sequence is CASSFGTENTEAFF. The CDR3 DNA reads as TGCGCCAGCAGCTTCGGGACGGAAAACACTGAAGCTTTCTTT.

This clone came up a few times. The gene calls are TRBV25-1 and TRBJ2-2; no definite D call. Between the trimmed V and J ends, which lost 3 bases and 1 base, there was a span of 9 bases. The CDR3 length is 15 residues. Germline-derived CDR1 and CDR2 are MGHDK and SYGVNS. The CDR3 loop reads CASSDPGRNTGELFF. CDR3 DNA: TGTGCCAGCAGTGACCCCGGCCGGAACACCGGGGAGCTGTTTTTT. The full variable domain, completed using reference TRBV25-1 and TRBJ2-2, is EADIYQTPRYLVIGTGKKITLECSQTMGHDKMYWYQQDPGMELHLIHYSYGVNSTEKGDLSSESTVSRIRTEHFPLTLESARPSHTSQYLCASSDPGRNTGELFFGEGSRLTVL.

This sequence joins TRBV9 and TRBJ2-1, with 14 bases matching TRBD2. CDR3 length: 15 amino acids. CDR1 SGDLS and CDR2 YYNGEE come from the germline V gene. The junction had 8 bases not matched to a gene; V was cut back by 4 bases and J by 11 bases. CDR3 DNA sequence: TGTGCCAGCAGCCCACAGACTAGCGGGGGGGCCAAGCAGTTCTTC. This gives the protein CASSPQTSGGAKQFF.

Ten or more counts support this clone. The rearrangement joins TRBV7-2 to TRBJ2-6; tentative D call: TRBD2 (6 bases). Germline values: CDR1 SGHTA, CDR2 FQGNSA. The V end lost 0 bases, the J end lost 6 bases, and 12 bases lay between the germline ends. CDR3 size: 16 residues. CDR3 sequence: CASSLAGGTKANVLTF. In DNA, the CDR3 is TGTGCCAGCAGCTTAGCGGGGGGTACAAAGGCCAACGTCCTGACTTTC.

V is TRBV6-1 and J is TRBJ1-2, with no clear D. CDR1 is MNHNS and CDR2 is SASEGT in the germline V gene. V dropped 5 bases and J dropped 2 bases, with 9 bases sitting between them. CDR3 length: 13 residues. The CDR3 reads CASSYDGNYGYTF. In DNA form, the CDR3 reads TGTGCCAGCAGTTATGACGGGAACTATGGCTACACCTTC.